This T cell receptor (beta chain) was captured by sequencing in a study of blood T cell repertoires in COVID-19. For the study at large: Samples came from the United States, Italy and Spain, spanning acute and convalescent COVID-19. T cells, B-cell-depleted T cells, or PBMCs provided the cDNA or gDNA that served as material.

Germline CDR1 is SGHTS and CDR2 is YDEGEE. V lost 3 bases, J lost 4 bases, and 7 bases stayed unmatched. This CDR3 has 15 amino acids. In the original workflow: Cell counts per sample came from amplifying reference gene primers. Profiling relied on immunoSEQ multiplex PCR, and the TCRdb table lists in-frame clones only, not all of them. Clone size and the V and J calls come from that table; the DNA yielded D and trimming. The table has 95,000 to 150,000 clones, around four fifths seen once. The chain links TRBV5-8 to TRBJ1-2, with 9 bases aligning to TRBD1. This receptor was obtained from a human donor in a cohort sampled during active COVID-19. Sample: peripheral blood. CDR3 coding DNA: TGTGCCAGCAGCTGGGGACAGGGCTTACGCTATGGCTACACCTTC. It translates to CASSWGQGLRYGYTF.